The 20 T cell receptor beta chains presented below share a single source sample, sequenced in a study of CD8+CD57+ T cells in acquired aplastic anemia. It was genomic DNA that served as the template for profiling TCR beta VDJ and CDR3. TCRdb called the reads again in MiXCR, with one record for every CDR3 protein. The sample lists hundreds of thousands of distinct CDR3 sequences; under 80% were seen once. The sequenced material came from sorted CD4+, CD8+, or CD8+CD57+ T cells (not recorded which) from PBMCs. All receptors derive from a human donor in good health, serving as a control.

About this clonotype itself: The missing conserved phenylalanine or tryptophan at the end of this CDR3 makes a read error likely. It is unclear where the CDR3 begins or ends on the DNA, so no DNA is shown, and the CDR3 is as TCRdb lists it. The CDR3 region is CASSLVDEQFFGP. The rearrangement uses TRBV2 and TRBJ2-5; the table gives TRBD2 as D, unverified against the DNA. The CDR3 contains 13 residues when both ends are counted. Germline values: CDR1 SNHLY, CDR2 FYNNEI.

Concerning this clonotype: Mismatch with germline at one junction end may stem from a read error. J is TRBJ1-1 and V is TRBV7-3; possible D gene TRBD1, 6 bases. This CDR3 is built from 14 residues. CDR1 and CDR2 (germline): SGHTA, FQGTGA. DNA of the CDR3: TGTGCCAGCAGCGAATCGGGACACAGTTTGGAGCAGTACTTT. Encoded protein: CASSESGHSLEQYF.

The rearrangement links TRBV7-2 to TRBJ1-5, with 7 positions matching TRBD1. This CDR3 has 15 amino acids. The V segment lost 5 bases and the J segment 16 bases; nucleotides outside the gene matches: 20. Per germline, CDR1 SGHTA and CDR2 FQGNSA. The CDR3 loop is CASSGGTEDGHPFHF. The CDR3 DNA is TGTGCCAGCAGCGGAGGGACAGAAGATGGCCACCCCTTCCATTTT.

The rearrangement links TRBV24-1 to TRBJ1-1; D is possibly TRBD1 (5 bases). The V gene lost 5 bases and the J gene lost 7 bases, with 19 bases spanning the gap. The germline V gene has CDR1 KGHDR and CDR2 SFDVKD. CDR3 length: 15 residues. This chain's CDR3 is CATSGRTGTSNEAFF. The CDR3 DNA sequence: TGTGCCACCAGTGGGCGAACCGGGACTTCCAATGAAGCTTTCTTT.

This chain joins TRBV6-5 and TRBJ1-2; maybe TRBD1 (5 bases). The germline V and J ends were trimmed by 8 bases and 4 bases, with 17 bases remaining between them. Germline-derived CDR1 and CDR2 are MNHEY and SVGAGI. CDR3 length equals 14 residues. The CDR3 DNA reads TGTGCCAGCCGGCAAGGCAGGGAAGTCTATGGCTACACCTTC. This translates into CASRQGREVYGYTF.

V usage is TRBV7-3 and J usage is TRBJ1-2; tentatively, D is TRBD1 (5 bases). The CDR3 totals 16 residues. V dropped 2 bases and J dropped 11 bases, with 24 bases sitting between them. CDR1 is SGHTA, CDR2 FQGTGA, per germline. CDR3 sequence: CASSLQGREDTEAYTF. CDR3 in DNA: TGTGCCAGCAGCTTACAGGGCAGGGAGGACACTGAAGCTTACACCTTC. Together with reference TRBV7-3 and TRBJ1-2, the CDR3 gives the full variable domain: GAGVSQTPSNKVTEKGKYVELRCDPISGHTALYWYRQSLGQGPEFLIYFQGTGAADDSGLPNDRFFAVRPEGSVSTLKIQRTERGDSAVYLCASSLQGREDTEAYTFGSGTRLTVV.

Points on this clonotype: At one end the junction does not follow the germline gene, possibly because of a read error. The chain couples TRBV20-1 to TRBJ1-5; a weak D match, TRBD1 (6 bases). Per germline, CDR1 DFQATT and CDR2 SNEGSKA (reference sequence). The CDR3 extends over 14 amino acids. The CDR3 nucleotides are TGCAGTGCGAGAGCTGGGGGCCGAGGCCAGCCCCAGCATTTT. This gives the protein CSARAGGRGQPQHF.

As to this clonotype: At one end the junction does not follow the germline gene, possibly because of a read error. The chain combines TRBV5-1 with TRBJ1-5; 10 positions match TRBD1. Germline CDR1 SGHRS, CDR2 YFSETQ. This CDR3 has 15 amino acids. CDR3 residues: CASRLRTGGNQPQHF. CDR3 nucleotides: TGTGCCAGCAGGCTAAGGACAGGGGGAAATCAGCCCCAGCATTTT.

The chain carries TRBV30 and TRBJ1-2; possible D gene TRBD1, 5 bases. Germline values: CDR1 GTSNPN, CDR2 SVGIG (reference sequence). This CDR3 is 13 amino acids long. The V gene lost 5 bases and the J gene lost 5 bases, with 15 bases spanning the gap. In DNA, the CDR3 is TGTGCCTGGGGAGTGTGGGGGGGGTATGGCTACACCTTC. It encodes CAWGVWGGYGYTF.

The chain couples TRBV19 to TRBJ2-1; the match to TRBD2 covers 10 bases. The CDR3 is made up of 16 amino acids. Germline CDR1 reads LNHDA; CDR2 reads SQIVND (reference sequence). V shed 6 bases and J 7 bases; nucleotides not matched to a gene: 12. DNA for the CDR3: TGTGCCAGTAGGTCACAGGGACTAGCGTCTGAGAATGAGCAGTTCTTC. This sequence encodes CASRSQGLASENEQFF.

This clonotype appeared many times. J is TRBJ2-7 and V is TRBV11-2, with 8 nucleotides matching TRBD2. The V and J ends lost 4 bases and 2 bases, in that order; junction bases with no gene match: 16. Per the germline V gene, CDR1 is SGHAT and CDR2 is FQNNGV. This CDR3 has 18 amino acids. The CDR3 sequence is CASSSHAGRGLVTYEQYF. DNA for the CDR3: TGTGCCAGCAGCTCGCATGCCGGGCGGGGACTAGTCACCTACGAGCAGTACTTC.

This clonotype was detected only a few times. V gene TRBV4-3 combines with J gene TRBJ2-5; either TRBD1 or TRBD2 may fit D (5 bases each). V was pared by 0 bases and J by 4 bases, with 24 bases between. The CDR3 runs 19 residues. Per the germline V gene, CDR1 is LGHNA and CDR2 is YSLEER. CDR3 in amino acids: CASSQDNTAGRGVGETQYF. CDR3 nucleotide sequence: TGCGCCAGCAGCCAAGATAACACGGCGGGCAGAGGGGTTGGAGAGACCCAGTACTTC.

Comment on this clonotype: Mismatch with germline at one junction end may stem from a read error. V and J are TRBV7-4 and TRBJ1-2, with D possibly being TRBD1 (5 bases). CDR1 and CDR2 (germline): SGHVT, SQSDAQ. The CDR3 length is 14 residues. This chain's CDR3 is CASSLVGRPLGIHF. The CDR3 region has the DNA TGTGCCAGCAGCTTAGTGGGACGGCCGCTTGGGATTCACTTC.

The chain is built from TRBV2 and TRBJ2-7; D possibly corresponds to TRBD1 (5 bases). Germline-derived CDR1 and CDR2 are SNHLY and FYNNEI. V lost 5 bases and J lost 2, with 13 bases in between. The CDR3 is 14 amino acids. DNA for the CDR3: TGTGCCAGCAGTCCGCGCGGACACGCCTACGAGCAGTACTTC. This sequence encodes CASSPRGHAYEQYF.

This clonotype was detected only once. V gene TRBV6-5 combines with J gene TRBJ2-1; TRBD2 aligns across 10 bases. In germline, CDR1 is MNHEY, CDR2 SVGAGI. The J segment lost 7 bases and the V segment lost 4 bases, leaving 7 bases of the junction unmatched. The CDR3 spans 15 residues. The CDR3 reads CASSFASGRGNEQFF. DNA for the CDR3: TGTGCCAGCAGTTTCGCTAGCGGGAGAGGGAATGAGCAGTTCTTC.

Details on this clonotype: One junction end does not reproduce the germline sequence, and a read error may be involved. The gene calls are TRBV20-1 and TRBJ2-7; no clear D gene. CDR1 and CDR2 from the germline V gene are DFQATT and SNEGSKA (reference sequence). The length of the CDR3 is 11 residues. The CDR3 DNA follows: TGCAGTGCCCACCCGAACGACAAAGATAACTTC. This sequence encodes CSAHPNDKDNF.

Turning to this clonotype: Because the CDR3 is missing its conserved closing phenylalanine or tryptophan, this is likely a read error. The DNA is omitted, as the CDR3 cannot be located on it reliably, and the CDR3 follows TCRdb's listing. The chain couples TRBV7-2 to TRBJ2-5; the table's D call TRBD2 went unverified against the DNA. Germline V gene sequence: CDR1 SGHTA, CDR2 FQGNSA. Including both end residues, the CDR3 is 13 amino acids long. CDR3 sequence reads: CASSLAGSDHQQH.

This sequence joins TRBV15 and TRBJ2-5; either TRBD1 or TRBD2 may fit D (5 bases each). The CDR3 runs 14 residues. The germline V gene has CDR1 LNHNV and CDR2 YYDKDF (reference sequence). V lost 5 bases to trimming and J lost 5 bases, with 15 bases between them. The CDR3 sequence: CATSRARGVETQYF. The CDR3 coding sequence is TGTGCCACCAGCCGGGCGAGGGGAGTTGAGACCCAGTACTTC.

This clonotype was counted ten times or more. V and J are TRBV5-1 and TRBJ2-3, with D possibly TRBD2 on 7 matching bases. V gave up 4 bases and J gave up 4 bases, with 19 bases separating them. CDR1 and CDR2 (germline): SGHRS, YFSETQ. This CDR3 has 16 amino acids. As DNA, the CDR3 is TGCGCCAGCAGCCTGGGGGCCCAAGGGAGGGCAGATACGCAGTATTTT. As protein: CASSLGAQGRADTQYF.

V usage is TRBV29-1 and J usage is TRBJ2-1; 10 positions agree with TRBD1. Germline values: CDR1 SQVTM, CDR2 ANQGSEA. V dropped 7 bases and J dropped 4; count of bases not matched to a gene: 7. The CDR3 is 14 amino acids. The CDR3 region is CSAGRDRGYNEQFF. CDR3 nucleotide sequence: TGCAGCGCCGGCCGGGACAGGGGTTACAATGAGCAGTTCTTC.